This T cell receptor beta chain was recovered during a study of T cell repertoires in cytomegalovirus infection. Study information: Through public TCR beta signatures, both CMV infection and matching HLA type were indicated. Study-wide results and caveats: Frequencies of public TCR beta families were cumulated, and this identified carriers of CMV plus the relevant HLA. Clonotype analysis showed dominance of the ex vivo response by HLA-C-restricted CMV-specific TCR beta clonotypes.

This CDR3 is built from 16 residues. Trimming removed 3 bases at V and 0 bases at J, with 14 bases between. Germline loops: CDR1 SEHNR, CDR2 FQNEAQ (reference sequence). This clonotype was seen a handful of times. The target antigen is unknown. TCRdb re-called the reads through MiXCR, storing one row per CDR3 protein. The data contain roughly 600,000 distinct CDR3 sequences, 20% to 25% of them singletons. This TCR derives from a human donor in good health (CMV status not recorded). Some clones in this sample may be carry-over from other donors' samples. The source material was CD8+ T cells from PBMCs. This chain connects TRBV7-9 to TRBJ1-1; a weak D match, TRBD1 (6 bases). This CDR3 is CASSFLSGHLNTEAFF. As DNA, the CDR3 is TGTGCCAGCAGCTTCTTATCGGGACACCTGAACACTGAAGCTTTCTTT.